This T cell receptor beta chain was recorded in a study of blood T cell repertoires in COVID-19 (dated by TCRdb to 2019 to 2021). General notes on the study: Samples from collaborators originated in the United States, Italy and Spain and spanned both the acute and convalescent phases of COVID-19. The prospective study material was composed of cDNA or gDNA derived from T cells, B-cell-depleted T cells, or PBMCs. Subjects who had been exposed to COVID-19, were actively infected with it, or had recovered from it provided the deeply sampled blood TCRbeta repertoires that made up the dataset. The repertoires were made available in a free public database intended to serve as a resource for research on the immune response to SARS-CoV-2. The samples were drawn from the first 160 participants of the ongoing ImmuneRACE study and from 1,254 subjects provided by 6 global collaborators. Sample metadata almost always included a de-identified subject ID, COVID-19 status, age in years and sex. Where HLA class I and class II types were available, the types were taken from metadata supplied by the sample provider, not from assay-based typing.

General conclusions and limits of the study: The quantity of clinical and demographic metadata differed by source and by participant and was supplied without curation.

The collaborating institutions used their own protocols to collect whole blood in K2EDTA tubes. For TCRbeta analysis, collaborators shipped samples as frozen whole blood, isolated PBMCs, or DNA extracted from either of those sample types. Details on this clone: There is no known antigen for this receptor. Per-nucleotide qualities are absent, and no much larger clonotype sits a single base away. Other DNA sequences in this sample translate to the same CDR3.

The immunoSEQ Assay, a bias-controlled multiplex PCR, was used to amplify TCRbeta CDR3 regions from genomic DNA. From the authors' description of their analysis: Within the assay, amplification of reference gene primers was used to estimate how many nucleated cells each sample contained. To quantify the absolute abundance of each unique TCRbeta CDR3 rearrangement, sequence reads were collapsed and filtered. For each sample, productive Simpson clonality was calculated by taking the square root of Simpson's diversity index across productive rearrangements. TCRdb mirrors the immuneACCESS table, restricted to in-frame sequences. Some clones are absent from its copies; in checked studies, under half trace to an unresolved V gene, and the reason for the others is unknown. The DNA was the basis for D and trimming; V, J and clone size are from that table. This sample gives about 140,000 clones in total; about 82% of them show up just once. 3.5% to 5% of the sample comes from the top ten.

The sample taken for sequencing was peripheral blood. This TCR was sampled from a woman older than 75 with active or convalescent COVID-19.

The nucleotides are TGCGCCAGCCGGGGGTCAGTGAGCCAAGAGACCCAGTACTTC. The resulting protein is CASRGSVSQETQYF. The receptor chain draws on TRBV10-2 and TRBJ2-5; TRBD2 might be the D gene, on 6 matching bases. The CDR3, from cysteine to phenylalanine, totals 14 residues. Left in the record is the CDR3 DNA by itself, 42 bases read in frame from the first base. V is shortened by 8 bases, J by 1 base, and the region joining them spans 14 bases. The germline V gene provides CDR1 WSHSY and CDR2 SAAADI.